This is a list of T cell receptor beta chains from one sample in a study of siplizumab effects on memory and regulatory T cells. Repertoires were generated with immunoSEQ multiplex PCR, while TCRdb's copy carries only in-frame clones and drops some. Altogether roughly 97,000 clones are present, about 94% being singletons, with the ten largest covering approximately 0.67%. Sequenced sample: Tregs sorted from blood. The receptors stem from a human donor in good health. Both conserved end residues are part of each CDR3. Fields, in order: CDR3 protein, V gene, J gene, clone size. The size of a clone is reported for some rows only, either as once, few or many, or as a class for expanded clones.

CDR3: CASSLGAGFEAFF
V: TRBV7-6
J: TRBJ1-1
size: .

CDR3: CAWRAGGAYEQYF
V: TRBV30
J: TRBJ2-7
size: .

CDR3: CASSEALRTAYGYTF
V: TRBV2
J: TRBJ1-2
size: .

CDR3: CAWKGRRGQRGTEAFF
V: TRBV30
J: TRBJ1-1
size: .

CDR3: CASSLWTPLNRVIQYF
V: TRBV5-6
J: TRBJ2-7
size: .

CDR3: CASSEVGGRYGYTF
V: TRBV25-1
J: TRBJ1-2
size: .

CDR3: CASSLTSGRGTDTQYF
V: TRBV4-1
J: TRBJ2-3
size: .

CDR3: CASSLEWRGSRTDTQYF
V: TRBV5-1
J: TRBJ2-3
size: .

CDR3: CASSEDRVRETQYF
V: TRBV10-2
J: TRBJ2-5
size: .

CDR3: CASSLVLQGTNEKLFF
V: TRBV5-5
J: TRBJ1-4
size: .

CDR3: CASSLDSGMGEAFF
V: TRBV5-6
J: TRBJ1-1
size: .

CDR3: CASSLVLNTEAFF
V: TRBV5-1
J: TRBJ1-1
size: .

CDR3: CSARTNEQFF
V: TRBV20-1
J: TRBJ2-1
size: .

CDR3: CATQQGAYEKLFF
V: TRBV5-8
J: TRBJ1-4
size: .

CDR3: CASSAGLALSYNEQFF
V: TRBV13
J: TRBJ2-1
size: .

CDR3: CASSRGGSGYGYTF
V: TRBV7-6
J: TRBJ1-2
size: .

CDR3: CASSPVIWGGQPQHF
V: TRBV7-8
J: TRBJ1-5
size: .

CDR3: CASSWTLGGIDTQYF
V: TRBV5-1
J: TRBJ2-3
size: .

CDR3: CASSKANGTEKPKNIQYF
V: TRBV21-1
J: TRBJ2-4
size: once

CDR3: CASSLGVGPNTEAFF
V: TRBV11-3
J: TRBJ1-1
size: .